This T cell receptor beta chain was obtained from a study of T cell changes during pregnancy in multiple sclerosis. This CDR3 comprises 17 residues. Trimming cost V 4 bases and J 0 bases, with 13 bases left between them. CDR1 is MRHNA, CDR2 SNTAGT, per germline. Using immunoSEQ multiplex PCR, the repertoire was profiled, and TCRdb retains in-frame clones only, with some absent. The sample holds some 56,000 clones, roughly 90% seen once. The chain is built from TRBV6-4 and TRBJ2-6; D is uncertain. This clonotype was sampled from a female donor with multiple sclerosis, enrolled in a pregnancy study. The specimen comprised CD4+ T cells from peripheral blood mononuclear cells, sampled after pregnancy. CDR3 bases: TGTGCCAGCAGTGTGGGCAGTACGACCTCTGGGGCCAACGTCCTGACTTTC. It specifies CASSVGSTTSGANVLTF.